Below, 18 T cell receptor beta chains from the same sample are listed, as sequenced in a study of beta chain features in type 1 diabetes. cDNA synthesis used the whole RNA isolate, giving expressed TCRB sequences. Data came from immunoSEQ multiplex PCR; TCRdb stores just in-frame clones and leaves some out. Counted here are about 13,000 clones, roughly half occurring once; the ten biggest clones make up around 0.98%. The sample taken for sequencing was stem cell memory CD4+ T cells from blood. The receptors were gathered from a man younger than 35 in good health.

The V call is TRBV14, the J call TRBJ2-3, with D unclear. The CDR3 is 13 residues long. V lost 2 bases and J lost 6, with 9 bases in between. CDR1 SGHDN and CDR2 FVKESK come from the germline V gene. CDR3 bases: TGTGCCAGCAGCCAAAACAGTTTTGATACGCAGTATTTT. It encodes CASSQNSFDTQYF.

This rearrangement joins TRBV11-2 to TRBJ2-1; weak D call: TRBD2 (6 bases). The CDR3 is made up of 16 amino acids. Per germline, CDR1 SGHAT and CDR2 FQNNGV. V was trimmed by 5 bases and J by 5 bases, leaving 19 bases between them. The CDR3 is CASSTPGGAKNNEQFF. The CDR3 DNA sequence: TGTGCCAGCAGCACCCCCGGCGGGGCGAAGAACAATGAGCAGTTCTTC. The full variable domain, rest sourced from reference TRBV11-2 and TRBJ2-1, is EAGVAQSPRYKIIEKRQSVAFWCNPISGHATLYWYQQILGQGPKLLIQFQNNGVVDDSQLPKDRFSAERLKGVDSTLKIQPAKLEDSAVYLCASSTPGGAKNNEQFFGPGTRLTVL.

The chain has TRBV4-2 and TRBJ1-2; D may be TRBD1 (5 bases). From germline, CDR1 is LGHNA and CDR2 YNFKEQ. The CDR3 has 13 amino acids. Trimming took 0 bases from V and 7 from J, leaving 9 bases between them. CDR3 sequence (DNA): TGTGCCAGCAGCCAAGAAGGACAATTTGGCTACACCTTC. Translation gives CASSQEGQFGYTF.

This chain joins TRBV25-1 and TRBJ1-5; TRBD1 aligns across 11 bases. Trimming removed 2 bases from V and 2 bases from J; junction bases left unmatched: 8. This CDR3 comprises 18 residues. CDR1 and CDR2 (germline): MGHDK, SYGVNS. CDR3 DNA sequence: TGTGCCAGCAGTGAAGGTCTCGGGACAGGGGGTTGCAATCAGCCCCAGCATTTT. The encoded protein is CASSEGLGTGGCNQPQHF.

V and J are TRBV19 and TRBJ2-7; 7 nucleotides line up with TRBD1. The trim removed 7 bases at V and 3 bases at J, leaving 9 bases unmatched. CDR1 is LNHDA, CDR2 SQIVND, per germline (reference sequence). The CDR3 has 14 amino acids. Here the CDR3 reads CASNPGQNYYEQYF. Here the CDR3 DNA reads TGTGCCAGTAACCCGGGACAGAACTACTACGAGCAGTACTTC.

V usage is TRBV5-1 and J usage is TRBJ1-5; D not certain. The CDR3 runs to 15 residues. Trimming shortened V by 5 bases and J by 0 bases, and 12 bases separated the two germline ends. Germline V gives CDR1 SGHRS, CDR2 YFSETQ. The DNA of the CDR3 is TGCGCCAGCAGTCGGGAGCCGGATAGCAATCAGCCCCAGCATTTT. Translating gives CASSREPDSNQPQHF. The full variable domain, in which reference TRBV5-1 and TRBJ1-5 provide the parts outside the CDR3, is KAGVTQTPRYLIKTRGQQVTLSCSPISGHRSVSWYQQTPGQGLQFLFEYFSETQRNKGNFPGRFSGRQFSNSRSEMNVSTLELGDSALYLCASSREPDSNQPQHFGDGTRLSIL.

V is TRBV6-5 and J is TRBJ2-7; D ambiguous. V gave up 6 bases and J gave up 2 bases, with 14 bases separating them. Germline CDR1 and CDR2: MNHEY and SVGAGI. CDR3 length equals 14 residues. CDR3 sequence (DNA): TGTGCCAGCAGGACCAGGTCTCTTCCCTACGAGCAGTACTTC. Translating it yields CASRTRSLPYEQYF.

This chain links TRBV6-5 with TRBJ2-7; 8 bases line up with TRBD1. The V gene's germline CDR1 is MNHEY and CDR2 SVGAGI. This CDR3 spans 14 amino acids. V gave up 5 bases and J gave up 4 bases; unmatched junction bases: 7. In DNA form, the CDR3 reads TGTGCCAGCAGTGAACCGGGACAGGTTTACGAGCAGTACTTC. Amino acid sequence: CASSEPGQVYEQYF.

This clone came up a few times. The V gene is TRBV29-1, the J gene TRBJ2-5, with D hard to call. Germline-derived CDR1 and CDR2 are SQVTM and ANQGSEA. V was cut by 1 base and J by 2 bases, with 8 bases left in between. The CDR3 loop spans 13 amino acids. CDR3 in amino acids: CSVEGFQQETQYF. CDR3 nucleotide sequence: TGCAGCGTTGAAGGATTTCAGCAAGAGACCCAGTACTTC.

The rearrangement joins TRBV9 to TRBJ2-2, with TRBD1 matching over 9 bases. The CDR3 runs to 15 residues. Unmatched junction bases numbered 5, after V lost 4 bases and J lost 4 bases. Germline loops: CDR1 SGDLS, CDR2 YYNGEE. The CDR3 loop reads CASSLRDRVTGELFF. CDR3 nucleotide sequence: TGTGCCAGCAGCCTCCGGGACAGGGTCACCGGGGAGCTGTTTTTT.

This chain links TRBV6-1 with TRBJ2-7; 9 bases are a match to TRBD1. Trimming at V came to 5 bases and at J to 11 bases, leaving 10 bases not matched to a gene. The CDR3 length is 13 residues. CDR1 is MNHNS, CDR2 SASEGT, per germline. CDR3 coding DNA: TGTGCCAGCAGTTTAACATGGGACAGGGAGAAGTACTTC. Residues: CASSLTWDREKYF.

DNA of the CDR3: TGTGCCAGCAGCGCCGGACTAGCGGGGGGGAGTACCGGGGAGCTGTTTTTT. Protein product: CASSAGLAGGSTGELFF. V is TRBV9 and J is TRBJ2-2; the match to TRBD2 covers 15 bases. V lost 3 bases and J lost 5; bases outside the gene matches: 5. The germline V gene has CDR1 SGDLS and CDR2 YYNGEE. The CDR3 consists of 17 residues. The whole variable domain, remainder taken from reference TRBV9 and TRBJ2-2, is DSGVTQTPKHLITATGQRVTLRCSPRSGDLSVYWYQQSLDQGLQFLIQYYNGEERAKGNILERFSAQQFPDLHSELNLSSLELGDSALYFCASSAGLAGGSTGELFFGEGSRLTVL.

The rearrangement joins TRBV13 to TRBJ2-5; D is perhaps TRBD2 (6 bases). The V gene lost 3 bases and the J gene lost 1 base, with 12 bases spanning the gap. This CDR3 contains 15 residues. Germline V lookup: CDR1 PRHDT, CDR2 FYEKMQ (reference sequence). The CDR3 region is CASSLGLPLQETQYF. CDR3 DNA: TGTGCCAGCAGCTTGGGACTCCCCCTCCAAGAGACCCAGTACTTC.

This chain connects TRBV7-2 to TRBJ1-2; the D is unclear. The CDR3 loop spans 13 amino acids. Trimming took off 4 bases at V and 3 bases at J, with 9 bases between the two ends. Per the germline V gene, CDR1 is SGHTA and CDR2 is FQGNSA. CDR3 residues: CASSSRRDYGYTF. Here the CDR3 DNA reads TGTGCCAGCAGCTCTAGACGGGACTATGGCTACACCTTC.

The V gene is TRBV4-3, the J gene TRBJ1-5; TRBD1 matches 8 bases. Trimming took 1 base from V and 7 from J; bases not matched to a gene: 6. Looked up from germline, CDR1 is LGHNA and CDR2 is YSLEER. This CDR3 contains 15 residues. Here the CDR3 DNA reads TGCGCCAGCAGCCAAGCCGGGACAGGTGACCAGCCCCAGCATTTT. This gives the protein CASSQAGTGDQPQHF.

The chain uses TRBV18 and TRBJ2-3; the match to TRBD1 covers 9 bases. The CDR3 is 16 amino acids. The J segment lost 2 bases and the V segment lost 4 bases, leaving 7 bases of the junction unmatched. CDR1 and CDR2 from the germline V gene are KGHSH and LQKENI. CDR3 in DNA: TGTGCCAGCTCACTATTTACAGGGGGCAACACAGATACGCAGTATTTT. Protein sequence: CASSLFTGGNTDTQYF.

The V call is TRBV10-3, the J call TRBJ1-2, with D unclear. The CDR3 totals 12 residues. Per germline, CDR1 ENHRY and CDR2 SYGVKD. Trimming removed 7 bases at V and 7 bases at J, with 13 bases between. The CDR3 protein is CAINKPGVGYTF. The CDR3 coding sequence is TGTGCCATCAACAAGCCGGGTGTTGGCTACACCTTC.

The chain uses TRBV5-5 and TRBJ2-5, with 11 bases lining up with TRBD2. The CDR3 has 17 amino acids. The junction had 8 bases not matched to a gene; V was cut back by 0 bases and J by 4 bases. Germline CDR1 is SGHKS and CDR2 is YYEKEE (reference sequence). The DNA for the CDR3 is TGTGCCAGCAGCTTGGAGGGGCTAGCGGGGGGCCCAGAGACCCAGTACTTC. Translation gives CASSLEGLAGGPETQYF.